Listed here is a single TCR beta chain. These data originate in a study of cytomegalovirus exposure and HLA in healthy donors. PCR employed 60 Vbeta and 13 Jbeta primers. Sequencing used immunoSEQ multiplex PCR; TCRdb keeps in-frame clones, though not all of them. The sample records 100,000 to 150,000 clones, 81% being singletons. The CDR3 is 17 amino acids. V lost 3 bases and J 4 bases, leaving 19 bases between the germline ends. CDR1 and CDR2 from the germline V gene are MNHEY and SMNVEV (reference sequence). This chain uses TRBV27 with TRBJ2-1; TRBD1 is a possible D gene (5 bases). The TCR comes from a man aged 18 to 29 in good health and CMV-seronegative. Sequencing was done on a sample of PBMCs. CDR3 residues: CASSFLSLSGNYNEQFF. The CDR3 DNA follows: TGTGCCAGCAGTTTTTTGTCGTTGTCAGGGAATTACAATGAGCAGTTCTTC.